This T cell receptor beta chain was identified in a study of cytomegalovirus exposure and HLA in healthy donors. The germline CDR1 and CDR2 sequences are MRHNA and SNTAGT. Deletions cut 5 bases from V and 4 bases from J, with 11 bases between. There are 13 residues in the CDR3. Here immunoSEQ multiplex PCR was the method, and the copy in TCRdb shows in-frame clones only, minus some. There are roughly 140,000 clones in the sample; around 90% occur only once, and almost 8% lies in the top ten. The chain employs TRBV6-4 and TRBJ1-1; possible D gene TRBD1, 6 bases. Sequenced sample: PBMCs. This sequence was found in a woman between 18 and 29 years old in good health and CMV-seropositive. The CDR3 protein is CASSYTGSTEAFF. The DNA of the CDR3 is TGTGCCAGCAGTTATACAGGGAGCACTGAAGCTTTCTTT.